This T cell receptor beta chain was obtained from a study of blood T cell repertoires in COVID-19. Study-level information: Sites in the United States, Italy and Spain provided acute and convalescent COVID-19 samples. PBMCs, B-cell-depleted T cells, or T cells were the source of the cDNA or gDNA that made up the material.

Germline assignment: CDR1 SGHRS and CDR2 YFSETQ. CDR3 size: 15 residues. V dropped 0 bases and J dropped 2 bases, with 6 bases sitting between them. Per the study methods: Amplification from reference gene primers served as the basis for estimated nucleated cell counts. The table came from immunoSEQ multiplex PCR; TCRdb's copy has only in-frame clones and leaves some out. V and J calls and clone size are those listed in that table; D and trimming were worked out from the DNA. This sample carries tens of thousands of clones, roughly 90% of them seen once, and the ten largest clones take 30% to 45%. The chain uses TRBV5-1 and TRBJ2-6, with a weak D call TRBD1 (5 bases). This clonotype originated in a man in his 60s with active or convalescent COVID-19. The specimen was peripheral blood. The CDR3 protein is CASSLDRTGANVLTF. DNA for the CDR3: TGCGCCAGCAGCTTGGACAGGACTGGGGCCAACGTCCTGACTTTC.